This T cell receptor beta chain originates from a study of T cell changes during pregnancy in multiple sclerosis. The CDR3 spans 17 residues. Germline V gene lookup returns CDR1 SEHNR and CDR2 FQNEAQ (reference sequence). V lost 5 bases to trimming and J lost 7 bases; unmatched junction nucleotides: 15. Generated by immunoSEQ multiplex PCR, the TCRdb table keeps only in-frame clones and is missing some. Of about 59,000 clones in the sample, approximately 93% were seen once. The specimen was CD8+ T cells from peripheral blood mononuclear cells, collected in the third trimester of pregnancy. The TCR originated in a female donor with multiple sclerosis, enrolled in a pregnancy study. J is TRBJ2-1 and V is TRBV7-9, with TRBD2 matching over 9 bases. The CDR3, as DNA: TGTGCCAGCAGCGCCGTAGGGCGGGAGGGCCGAGGGAATGAGCAGTTCTTC. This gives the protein CASSAVGREGRGNEQFF.